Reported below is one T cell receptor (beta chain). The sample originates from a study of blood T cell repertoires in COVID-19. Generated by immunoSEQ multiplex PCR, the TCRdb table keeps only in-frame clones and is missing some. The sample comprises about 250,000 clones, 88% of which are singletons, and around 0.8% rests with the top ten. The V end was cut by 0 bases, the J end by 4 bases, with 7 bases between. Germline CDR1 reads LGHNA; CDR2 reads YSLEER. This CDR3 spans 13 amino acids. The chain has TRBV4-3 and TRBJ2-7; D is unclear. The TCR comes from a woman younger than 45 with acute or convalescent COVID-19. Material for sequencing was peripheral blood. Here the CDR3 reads CASSQEVRYEQYF. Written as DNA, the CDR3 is TGCGCCAGCAGCCAAGAGGTTCGGTACGAGCAGTACTTC.